The 14 T cell receptor beta chains below come from one sample, sequenced in a study of T cell responses to AZD1222 COVID-19 vaccine. Produced via immunoSEQ multiplex PCR; TCRdb's table is partial and in-frame only. The sample shows over 110,000 clones, 80% to 95% of them seen only once. This specimen consisted of peripheral blood, obtained on day 0 of AZD1222 vaccination. The receptor source for this set is an adult in good health.

On this clone itself: Sequence at one end of the junction differs from germline and may be a read error. This chain joins TRBV5-8 and TRBJ2-5, with 9 bases identical to TRBD1. The CDR3 extends over 14 amino acids. CDR1 and CDR2 from the germline V gene are SGHTS and YDEGEE. As DNA, the CDR3 is TGTGCCAGCAGCCTCGGACAGGGGAGGGAGAGCCAGTACTTC. Protein product: CASSLGQGRESQYF.

V gene TRBV5-1 combines with J gene TRBJ2-2, with D maybe TRBD2 (5 bases). The CDR3 spans 16 residues. Germline-derived CDR1 and CDR2 are SGHRS and YFSETQ. V was shortened by 2 bases and J by 0 bases, with 11 bases between the two germline ends. The CDR3 DNA is TGCGCCAGCAGCTTCGGACTCGGCCCGAACACCGGGGAGCTGTTTTTT. As protein: CASSFGLGPNTGELFF.

V and J are TRBV5-1 and TRBJ1-1, with a possible D match to TRBD1 (5 bases). Germline CDR1 reads SGHRS; CDR2 reads YFSETQ. V was trimmed by 4 bases and J by 8 bases, leaving 12 bases between them. The CDR3 sequence is 12 residues long. CDR3 in amino acids: CASSPEGLEAFF. The CDR3 bases are TGCGCCAGCAGCCCGGAGGGGTTAGAAGCTTTCTTT.

The chain combines TRBV29-1 with TRBJ2-2, with TRBD1 identical over 7 bases. The V and J ends lost 5 bases and 0 bases, in that order; junction bases with no gene match: 6. Germline CDR1 reads SQVTM; CDR2 reads ANQGSEA. There are 15 residues in the CDR3. The CDR3 nucleotides read TGCAGCGTTCTGGACAGGTTCGCGAACACCGGGGAGCTGTTTTTT. Protein: CSVLDRFANTGELFF.

V gene TRBV18 combines with J gene TRBJ2-3; no clear D gene. This CDR3 region has 13 residues. The V gene's germline CDR1 is KGHSH and CDR2 LQKENI. V lost 3 bases and J lost 5, with 9 bases in between. CDR3 nucleotides: TGTGCCAGCTCACCCAACCCCGGAGATACGCAGTATTTT. This codes for CASSPNPGDTQYF.

The chain carries TRBV18 and TRBJ2-3, with a weak D call TRBD2 (5 bases). The CDR3 is 16 amino acids. Trimming pared 3 bases from V and 5 bases from J, leaving 18 bases between. Germline CDR1 KGHSH, CDR2 LQKENI. CDR3 residues: CASSPNAWALVDTQYF. The DNA of the CDR3 is TGTGCCAGCTCACCGAACGCGTGGGCACTAGTAGATACGCAGTATTTT.

This chain joins TRBV27 and TRBJ2-1; D perhaps matches TRBD2 (5 bases). Trimming took off 5 bases at V and 6 bases at J, with 14 bases between the two ends. Germline V gene sequence: CDR1 MNHEY, CDR2 SMNVEV (reference sequence). The CDR3 spans 14 residues. CDR3 sequence (DNA): TGTGCCAGCAGTCTCCAACCACGGGGCAATGAGCAGTTCTTC. Protein sequence: CASSLQPRGNEQFF.

V gene TRBV19 combines with J gene TRBJ1-1; the D is unclear. The V gene lost 6 bases and the J gene lost 2 bases, with 13 bases spanning the gap. CDR1 LNHDA and CDR2 SQIVND come from the germline V gene (reference sequence). CDR3 length: 14 amino acids. The CDR3 nucleotides read TGTGCCAGTAGAGTAACAGCTTTTAACACTGAAGCTTTCTTT. The encoded protein is CASRVTAFNTEAFF. Together with reference TRBV19 and TRBJ1-1, the CDR3 gives the full variable domain: DGGITQSPKYLFRKEGQNVTLSCEQNLNHDAMYWYRQDPGQGLRLIYYSQIVNDFQKGDIAEGYSVSREKKESFPLTVTSAQKNPTAFYLCASRVTAFNTEAFFGQGTRLTVV.

The rearrangement uses TRBV7-9 and TRBJ2-3, with 10 bases aligning to TRBD2. V lost 2 bases to trimming and J lost 7 bases; unmatched junction nucleotides: 12. Looked up from germline, CDR1 is SEHNR and CDR2 is FQNEAQ (reference sequence). The CDR3 sequence is 17 residues long. The CDR3 sequence is CASSLLAGVGGGNTQYF. Here the CDR3 DNA reads TGTGCCAGCAGCTTACTAGCGGGAGTCGGGGGAGGCAATACGCAGTATTTT.

This rearrangement joins TRBV7-2 to TRBJ1-4, with 7 bases identical to TRBD1. Trimming cost V 5 bases and J 7 bases; bases outside gene matches: 10. CDR1 and CDR2 from the germline V gene are SGHTA and FQGNSA. CDR3 length: 15 residues. The CDR3 sequence: CASSQRGGRVEKLFF. As DNA, the CDR3 is TGTGCCAGCAGCCAGAGAGGGGGCCGGGTTGAAAAACTGTTTTTT. Full variable domain (outside the CDR3, taken from reference TRBV7-2 and TRBJ1-4): GAGVSQSPSNKVTEKGKDVELRCDPISGHTALYWYRQSLGQGLEFLIYFQGNSAPDKSGLPSDRFSAERTGGSVSTLTIQRTQQEDSAVYLCASSQRGGRVEKLFFGSGTQLSVL.

V gene TRBV7-9 combines with J gene TRBJ2-1; no definite D call. CDR3 length: 15 residues. With 1 base removed from V and 6 bases from J, the gap between germline ends came to 13 bases. Per the germline V gene, CDR1 is SEHNR and CDR2 is FQNEAQ (reference sequence). This CDR3 reads CASSLGTAPGNEQFF. The CDR3 DNA reads as TGTGCCAGCAGCTTAGGAACGGCGCCTGGCAATGAGCAGTTCTTC.

The chain recombines TRBV28 with TRBJ2-3; TRBD2 aligns across 8 bases. The length of the CDR3 is 14 residues. The V gene end was trimmed by 5 bases and the J gene end by 8 bases; junction bases not matched to a gene: 9. Germline V gives CDR1 MDHEN, CDR2 SYDVKM. CDR3 in DNA: TGTGCCAGCAGTCCACTAGCGGCCCAAGCTACGCAGTATTTT. Translating gives CASSPLAAQATQYF. The whole variable domain, remainder taken from reference TRBV28 and TRBJ2-3, is DVKVTQSSRYLVKRTGEKVFLECVQDMDHENMFWYRQDPGLGLRLIYFSYDVKMKEKGDIPEGYSVSREKKERFSLILESASTNQTSMYLCASSPLAAQATQYFGPGTRLTVL.

The rearrangement links TRBV6-5 to TRBJ1-1, with D possibly being TRBD1 (6 bases). This CDR3 has 14 residues. The V end was cut by 4 bases, the J end by 0 bases, with 9 bases between. Germline V gene data show CDR1 as MNHEY and CDR2 as SVGAGI. The CDR3 coding sequence is TGTGCCAGCAGTTGGACAGTGATGAACACTGAAGCTTTCTTT. Amino acids: CASSWTVMNTEAFF.

The rearrangement uses TRBV5-1 and TRBJ2-7; 16 bases fit TRBD2. Germline assignment: CDR1 SGHRS and CDR2 YFSETQ. V trimming: 4 bases; J trimming: 5 bases; junction bases outside the gene matches: 6. The CDR3 runs to 16 residues. CDR3 loop: CASSVGGLAGGHEQYF. Here the CDR3 DNA reads TGCGCCAGCAGCGTTGGGGGACTAGCGGGAGGGCACGAGCAGTACTTC.